This T cell receptor beta chain was documented in a study of OX40 agonist ivuxolimab in advanced cancers. For the study at large: From about 23 to 85 years was the age range, with a mean of around 56 years, and over 80% were male. Partial responses occurred in three patients (one hepatocellular carcinoma, two cutaneous melanoma).

Assay used: immunoSEQ multiplex PCR; TCRdb lists only in-frame clones, some missing. Here the sample spans some 74,000 clones, 88% being singletons. Study results and caveats: Among patients with partial responses at 0.1-3.0 mg/kg, clonal expansion was among the lowest.

About this clone itself: No antigen is known for it.

The timepoints at which blood was sampled were baseline, cycle 4 day 1, and cycle 7 day 1. This clonotype was sampled from an adult with an advanced solid tumor such as melanoma, head and neck, liver or kidney cancer. The sequences come from CD4+ or CD8+ T cells sorted from blood, collected in a trial of the OX40 agonist ivuxolimab.

The chain's CDR3 is CSAPVDYGYTF. The CDR3 DNA sequence: TGCAGTGCCCCAGTAGACTATGGCTACACCTTC. The chain employs TRBV20-1 and TRBJ1-2; D not certain. The CDR3 runs to 11 residues. Trimming cost V 6 bases and J 3 bases, with 8 bases left between them. Germline CDR1 and CDR2: DFQATT and SNEGSKA (reference sequence).